The 10 T cell receptor beta chains reported below all come from one sample, sequenced in a study of T cells in narcolepsy. Some clones are missing from TCRdb's copy, which holds only in-frame ones; the method was immunoSEQ multiplex PCR. The table has roughly 25,000 clones, 50% to 65% seen once. The sample was memory (CD45RA-) CD4+ T cells from blood. The receptors derive from a human donor in good health.

V and J are TRBV29-1 and TRBJ2-3; D gene uncertain. V was cut by 4 bases and J by 0 bases, with 17 bases left in between. CDR1 and CDR2 from the germline V gene are SQVTM and ANQGSEA. The CDR3 totals 16 residues. CDR3 bases: TGCAGCGTTGGGGAAGGGCGGTTAACTAGCACAGATACGCAGTATTTT. Translating it yields CSVGEGRLTSTDTQYF.

V and J are TRBV28 and TRBJ1-4, with D unclear. The germline V gene encodes CDR1 MDHEN and CDR2 SYDVKM. V lost 3 bases and J 8 bases, leaving 19 bases between the germline ends. The CDR3 sequence is 16 residues long. CDR3 in amino acids: CASSFYDIGEVEKLFF. The CDR3 region has the DNA TGTGCCAGCAGTTTTTATGACATAGGAGAGGTCGAAAAACTGTTTTTT.

The CDR3: CASTWRQGIGETQYF. CDR3 DNA: TGTGCCAGCACGTGGCGACAGGGAATTGGAGAGACCCAGTACTTC. The chain combines TRBV6-1 with TRBJ2-5; 7 nucleotides agree with TRBD1. In germline, CDR1 is MNHNS, CDR2 SASEGT. The V gene end was trimmed by 7 bases and the J gene end by 4 bases; junction bases not matched to a gene: 12. The CDR3 covers 15 residues.

This clone was recorded a few times. The chain recombines TRBV27 with TRBJ2-2; D not certain. Trimming took 4 bases from V and 8 from J, leaving 14 bases between them. This CDR3 has 14 amino acids. In germline, CDR1 is MNHEY, CDR2 SMNVEV (reference sequence). The CDR3 bases are TGTGCCAGCAGTTCCTCGGACCGGGTAGGGGAGCTGTTTTTT. Translation gives CASSSSDRVGELFF.

This clone was picked up a small number of times. The rearrangement links TRBV28 to TRBJ1-4; D gene uncertain. With 7 bases removed from V and 0 bases from J, the gap between germline ends came to 3 bases. CDR1 and CDR2 (germline): MDHEN, SYDVKM. The CDR3 is made up of 12 amino acids. CDR3 residues: CASTATNEKLFF. The DNA of the CDR3 is TGTGCCAGCACTGCAACTAATGAAAAACTGTTTTTT. The full variable domain, in which reference TRBV28 and TRBJ1-4 provide the parts outside the CDR3, is DVKVTQSSRYLVKRTGEKVFLECVQDMDHENMFWYRQDPGLGLRLIYFSYDVKMKEKGDIPEGYSVSREKKERFSLILESASTNQTSMYLCASTATNEKLFFGSGTQLSVL.

J is TRBJ1-6 and V is TRBV6-5, with D uncertain. CDR1 is MNHEY and CDR2 is SVGAGI in the germline V gene. The germline V and J ends were trimmed by 5 bases and 9 bases, with 8 bases remaining between them. CDR3 length: 12 residues. This CDR3 is CASSEVGSPLHF. As DNA, the CDR3 is TGTGCCAGCAGTGAAGTCGGTTCACCCCTCCACTTT.

This clone was picked up many times. This chain links TRBV6-1 with TRBJ2-7; 9 bases are shared with TRBD2. Germline assignment: CDR1 MNHNS and CDR2 SASEGT. Trimming at V came to 7 bases and at J to 2 bases, leaving 3 bases not matched to a gene. The CDR3 is 13 residues long. The CDR3 DNA reads TGTGCCAGCACGGCGGGGGGGCCCTACGAGCAGTACTTC. It yields the protein CASTAGGPYEQYF.

The chain joins TRBV6-1 to TRBJ1-5; TRBD1 might be the D (5 bases). The CDR3 extends over 13 amino acids. Trimming stripped 1 base from V and 6 bases from J, with 7 bases between. CDR1 and CDR2 (germline): MNHNS, SASEGT. The CDR3, as DNA: TGTGCCAGCAGTGAAGACAGGAGTCAGCCCCAGCATTTT. Translating gives CASSEDRSQPQHF.

This chain connects TRBV6-5 to TRBJ1-6; D is undetermined. V was trimmed by 6 bases and J by 10 bases, leaving 13 bases between them. Per the germline V gene, CDR1 is MNHEY and CDR2 is SVGAGI. This CDR3 comprises 13 residues. The CDR3 DNA reads as TGTGCCAGCAGCTATCAGCCCGGCTCACCCCTCCACTTT. Its protein is CASSYQPGSPLHF.

This clone was seen a few times. V is TRBV10-1 and J is TRBJ1-5; TRBD1 matches 7 bases. Trimming took 10 bases from V and 1 from J; bases not matched to a gene: 1. The CDR3 sequence is 12 residues long. Germline-derived CDR1 and CDR2 are WNHNN and SYGVQD (reference sequence). The CDR3 DNA follows: TGCGCCATACAGGGGAGCAATCAGCCCCAGCATTTT. Its protein is CAIQGSNQPQHF.